This T cell receptor beta chain was profiled in a study of spatial heterogeneity in lung cancer. General study findings and limits: Counts of expanded intratumoral alpha and beta TCRs tracked tumor mutation counts.

This clonotype was found many times. The antigen is undetermined. Documented time point: sample taken at primary tumor resection. A single record per CDR3 protein comes from TCRdb applying MiXCR to the 5' RACE reads. Of 100,000 or so distinct CDR3 sequences listed, 4.4% were seen once; the top ten hold over 20%. The sequence was obtained from a male donor with early-stage non-small cell lung cancer. The sequencing used lung tumor tissue, collected at surgery.

The chain's CDR3 is CAKGTVYNEQFF. The CDR3 nucleotides are TGTGCCAAAGGAACGGTTTACAATGAGCAGTTCTTC. The chain couples TRBV28 to TRBJ2-1; no clear D. Trimming removed 10 bases at V and 4 bases at J, with 11 bases between. Germline CDR1 MDHEN, CDR2 SYDVKM. The CDR3 is 12 residues long.